A single sample gave rise to the 29 T cell receptor beta chains below, sequenced in a study of tumor-infiltrating lymphocytes in localized non-small cell lung cancer. Method: immunoSEQ multiplex PCR; TCRdb's copy keeps in-frame clones and lacks some. The sample has 13,000 to 15,000 clones, around two thirds seen once. Sequencing used uninvolved lung tissue not adjacent to the tumor. The receptors derive from a human donor with non-small cell lung cancer.

This chain links TRBV6-5 with TRBJ1-5; D not certain. This CDR3 has 16 residues. Trimming took off 0 bases at V and 1 base at J, with 10 bases between the two ends. CDR1 and CDR2 (germline): MNHEY, SVGAGI. CDR3: CASSYSTLTSNQPQHF. CDR3 coding DNA: TGTGCCAGCAGTTACTCGACACTTACCAGCAATCAGCCCCAGCATTTT.

This sequence joins TRBV5-5 and TRBJ1-4; unclear D gene. Germline-derived CDR1 and CDR2 are SGHKS and YYEKEE (reference sequence). CDR3 length equals 14 residues. Trimming pared 2 bases from V and 5 bases from J, leaving 10 bases between. The CDR3 here is CASSLAESNEKLFF. DNA of the CDR3: TGTGCCAGCAGCTTAGCAGAGTCCAATGAAAAACTGTTTTTT.

CDR3 DNA: TGCGCCAGCAGCTTGGGACAGGGAGGTTCACCCCTCCACTTT. Protein: CASSLGQGGSPLHF. V gene TRBV5-1 combines with J gene TRBJ1-6; 7 bases match TRBD1. V gave up 0 bases and J gave up 9 bases; unmatched junction bases: 3. The CDR3 is 14 residues long. Germline V CDR1 and CDR2: SGHRS, YFSETQ.

About this clone itself: Other DNA sequences within the sample encode an identical CDR3. J is TRBJ1-1 and V is TRBV5-1, with D unresolved. Germline-derived CDR1 and CDR2 are SGHRS and YFSETQ. This CDR3 region has 14 residues. With 4 bases removed from V and 1 base from J, the gap between germline ends came to 11 bases. Here the CDR3 DNA reads TGCGCCAGCAGCCCTCTGACGGGGAACACTGAAGCTTTCTTT. Translated: CASSPLTGNTEAFF.

This clone was picked up a small number of times. This chain uses TRBV11-1 with TRBJ2-3; D tentatively fits TRBD1 or TRBD2 (5 bases each). V was clipped by 5 bases and J by 2 bases, with 14 bases between them. CDR1 is SGHAT and CDR2 is FQDESV in the germline V gene (reference sequence). This CDR3 region has 15 residues. This CDR3 is CASSQIGTNTDTQYF. In nucleotides, the CDR3 is TGTGCCAGCAGCCAAATCGGGACCAACACAGATACGCAGTATTTT.

V and J are TRBV9 and TRBJ2-7, with 8 bases identical to TRBD2. The V segment lost 3 bases and the J segment 4 bases; nucleotides outside the gene matches: 3. There are 13 residues in the CDR3. The germline V gene has CDR1 SGDLS and CDR2 YYNGEE. In DNA, the CDR3 is TGTGCCAGCAGCGAGGGACTAGGGTACGAGCAGTACTTC. It encodes CASSEGLGYEQYF.

This clone turned up a few times. V and J are TRBV19 and TRBJ1-5; D is ambiguous. CDR1 and CDR2 from the germline V gene are LNHDA and SQIVND (reference sequence). The V and J ends lost 3 bases and 7 bases respectively, with 7 bases between them. This CDR3 has 12 residues. The CDR3 DNA reads TGTGCCAGTAGTATCGACACCCAGCCCCAGCATTTT. It is translated as CASSIDTQPQHF. Filled out from reference TRBV19 and TRBJ1-5, the complete variable domain reads DGGITQSPKYLFRKEGQNVTLSCEQNLNHDAMYWYRQDPGQGLRLIYYSQIVNDFQKGDIAEGYSVSREKKESFPLTVTSAQKNPTAFYLCASSIDTQPQHFGDGTRLSIL.

The DNA for the CDR3 is TGTGCCAGCAGACGCGGGACCGATTCACCCCTCCACTTT. It specifies CASRRGTDSPLHF. V usage is TRBV25-1 and J usage is TRBJ1-6, with a weak D call TRBD1 (5 bases). Deletions cut 6 bases from V and 8 bases from J, with 11 bases between. The length of the CDR3 is 13 residues. CDR1 is MGHDK, CDR2 SYGVNS, per germline.

The table lists this clone with a few counts. The gene calls are TRBV6-1 and TRBJ2-7; 7 bases match TRBD1. V dropped 2 bases and J dropped 1; count of bases not matched to a gene: 5. This CDR3 has 15 amino acids. Germline V gene sequence: CDR1 MNHNS, CDR2 SASEGT. The CDR3 nucleotides read TGTGCCAGCAGTGAATGGTGGACAGGATCCTACGAGCAGTACTTC. Its translation is CASSEWWTGSYEQYF.

The chain couples TRBV6-6 to TRBJ1-5; D remains ambiguous. CDR1 is MNHNY and CDR2 is SVGAGI in the germline V gene (reference sequence). V was clipped by 3 bases and J by 0 bases, with 3 bases between them. This CDR3 is built from 13 residues. The CDR3 sequence: CASSYGSNQPQHF. CDR3 nucleotide sequence: TGTGCCAGCAGTTATGGTAGCAATCAGCCCCAGCATTTT.

This chain links TRBV27 with TRBJ2-7; the match to TRBD1 covers 7 bases. Germline CDR1 is MNHEY and CDR2 is SMNVEV (reference sequence). The CDR3 contains 13 residues. The junction had 5 bases not matched to a gene; V was cut back by 5 bases and J by 4 bases. The CDR3 DNA is TGTGCCAGCAGTCTCCGGACAGGTTACGAGCAGTACTTC. The encoded protein is CASSLRTGYEQYF.

J is TRBJ2-1 and V is TRBV4-3, with 7 bases that match TRBD2. Germline V gene lookup returns CDR1 LGHNA and CDR2 YSLEER. Trimming at V came to 4 bases and at J to 0 bases, leaving 9 bases not matched to a gene. This CDR3 comprises 17 residues. The DNA of the CDR3 is TGCGCCAGCAGCCGGAGGGCGGGAGCCCTCTCCTACAATGAGCAGTTCTTC. This encodes CASSRRAGALSYNEQFF.

This clone was seen a single time. The gene calls are TRBV7-2 and TRBJ1-1; the D gene is possibly TRBD1 (5 bases). The CDR3 is made up of 17 amino acids. V was shortened by 3 bases and J by 0 bases, with 17 bases between the two germline ends. CDR1 is SGHTA and CDR2 is FQGNSA in the germline V gene. The CDR3 loop reads CASSLAGTWTLNTEAFF. CDR3 in DNA: TGTGCCAGCAGCTTGGCAGGGACTTGGACACTGAACACTGAAGCTTTCTTT.

This chain connects TRBV7-3 to TRBJ1-2; D perhaps matches TRBD1 (5 bases). CDR1 and CDR2 from the germline V gene are SGHTA and FQGTGA. The CDR3 runs 16 residues. V lost 2 bases and J 4 bases, leaving 17 bases between the germline ends. Here the CDR3 reads CASSLDRVPRAYGYTF. CDR3 sequence (DNA): TGTGCCAGCAGCTTAGATCGCGTTCCCAGGGCCTATGGCTACACCTTC.

This clone has just a few counts. J is TRBJ2-7 and V is TRBV28; TRBD2 might be the D (5 bases). In germline, CDR1 is MDHEN, CDR2 SYDVKM. The CDR3 runs 15 residues. V was clipped by 2 bases and J by 5 bases, with 16 bases between them. CDR3 coding DNA: TGTGCCAGCAGTTTAAGAGCGAGGGAACGGCACGAGCAGTACTTC. Residues: CASSLRARERHEQYF.

The V gene is TRBV27, the J gene TRBJ1-6; 7 bases are a match to TRBD1. This CDR3 is built from 16 residues. The germline gives CDR1 MNHEY, CDR2 SMNVEV (reference sequence). The junction had 13 bases not matched to a gene; V was cut back by 3 bases and J by 11 bases. CDR3 bases: TGTGCCAGCAGTTTTTTAGGGCAGGGGGATACTCCACCCCTCCACTTT. Protein sequence: CASSFLGQGDTPPLHF.

This clone came up a few times. The V call is TRBV7-2, the J call TRBJ2-7; 10 positions match TRBD2. V trimming: 7 bases; J trimming: 3 bases; junction bases outside the gene matches: 9. The CDR3 contains 15 residues. Germline-derived CDR1 and CDR2 are SGHTA and FQGNSA. DNA for the CDR3: TGTGCCAGCACCAAATTAGCGGGGGGACTCTACGAGCAGTACTTC. Its protein product is CASTKLAGGLYEQYF. The variable domain in full, with the rest retrieved from reference TRBV7-2 and TRBJ2-7, is GAGVSQSPSNKVTEKGKDVELRCDPISGHTALYWYRQSLGQGLEFLIYFQGNSAPDKSGLPSDRFSAERTGGSVSTLTIQRTQQEDSAVYLCASTKLAGGLYEQYFGPGTRLTVT.

This sequence joins TRBV6-6 and TRBJ1-5; unclear D gene. The V gene's germline CDR1 is MNHNY and CDR2 SVGAGI (reference sequence). V was cut by 6 bases and J by 4 bases, with 4 bases left in between. There are 11 residues in the CDR3. CDR3 amino acids: CASSPNQPQHF. The CDR3 region has the DNA TGTGCCAGCAGCCCTAATCAGCCCCAGCATTTT.

The chain couples TRBV30 to TRBJ1-5, with D uncertain. This CDR3 spans 14 amino acids. Trimming took 1 base from V and 4 from J, leaving 11 bases between them. Germline V gives CDR1 GTSNPN, CDR2 SVGIG (reference sequence). The CDR3 coding sequence is TGTGCCTGGAGTGAAATACAGTCAAATCAGCCCCAGCATTTT. Translating it yields CAWSEIQSNQPQHF.

J is TRBJ1-4 and V is TRBV5-1; D not resolved. Trimming removed 5 bases at V and 0 bases at J, with 11 bases between. The CDR3 extends over 15 amino acids. Germline V CDR1 and CDR2: SGHRS, YFSETQ. For the CDR3, the DNA is TGCGCCAGCAGGGAGGAGTCTGCAACTAATGAAAAACTGTTTTTT. It encodes CASREESATNEKLFF.

The chain employs TRBV9 and TRBJ2-3, with D possibly TRBD1 on 5 matching bases. CDR1 and CDR2 from the germline V gene are SGDLS and YYNGEE. Trimming removed 4 bases at V and 0 bases at J, with 15 bases between. This CDR3 has 16 amino acids. In nucleotides, the CDR3 is TGTGCCAGCAGCCCCCGGACATTCCCTAGCACAGATACGCAGTATTTT. Translating gives CASSPRTFPSTDTQYF.

This chain uses TRBV7-9 with TRBJ2-4; 9 bases align to TRBD2. CDR3 size: 15 residues. With V trimmed by 4 bases and J by 8 bases, 9 bases remained unmatched. Germline V gives CDR1 SEHNR, CDR2 FQNEAQ (reference sequence). CDR3 nucleotides: TGTGCCAGCAGCTCAGGACTAGCGAGAGGGGACATTCAGTACTTC. Translating gives CASSSGLARGDIQYF.

The chain uses TRBV29-1 and TRBJ1-2; D is unclear. The CDR3 sequence is 11 residues long. Trimming took 7 bases from V and 2 from J, leaving 8 bases between them. The germline V gene encodes CDR1 SQVTM and CDR2 ANQGSEA. CDR3 sequence reads: CSEGGNYGYTF. CDR3 nucleotide sequence: TGCAGCGAAGGAGGGAACTATGGCTACACCTTC.

J is TRBJ2-7 and V is TRBV9, with TRBD2 matching over 13 bases. The CDR3 is 16 residues long. V lost 4 bases and J lost 4; bases outside the gene matches: 8. Germline CDR1 is SGDLS and CDR2 is YYNGEE. The CDR3 loop reads CASSPRGLAGPYEQYF. CDR3 sequence (DNA): TGTGCCAGCAGCCCCCGGGGACTAGCGGGACCTTACGAGCAGTACTTC.

The V call is TRBV28, the J call TRBJ2-1; D possibly uses TRBD1 or TRBD2 (5 bases each). Trimming left V 6 bases short and J 12 bases short, with 9 bases between. The CDR3 consists of 10 residues. Germline V gene lookup returns CDR1 MDHEN and CDR2 SYDVKM. The CDR3, as DNA: TGTGCCAGCAGGGGGGTAGGGCAGTTCTTC. Translated: CASRGVGQFF.

This clone was recorded once. V gene TRBV6-6 combines with J gene TRBJ1-2, with D possibly TRBD1 on 5 matching bases. The germline V gene encodes CDR1 MNHNY and CDR2 SVGAGI (reference sequence). The CDR3 runs to 14 residues. Trimming pared 2 bases from V and 8 bases from J, leaving 15 bases between. CDR3 residues: CASSYTQGVRGYTF. The CDR3 coding sequence is TGTGCCAGCAGTTACACCCAGGGAGTGAGGGGCTACACCTTC.

The V and J genes are TRBV30 and TRBJ1-2; D gene ambiguous. Trimming removed 2 bases at V and 1 base at J, with 17 bases between. There are 16 residues in the CDR3. CDR1 and CDR2 from the germline V gene are GTSNPN and SVGIG (reference sequence). CDR3 in DNA: TGTGCCTGGAGTCGGGCAGGTGCCGACCTTAACTATGGCTACACCTTC. This codes for CAWSRAGADLNYGYTF.

J is TRBJ2-5 and V is TRBV5-1; tentatively, D is TRBD2 (6 bases). Trimming removed 0 bases at V and 2 bases at J, with 11 bases between. The CDR3 sequence is 15 residues long. The germline V gene has CDR1 SGHRS and CDR2 YFSETQ. Here the CDR3 DNA reads TGCGCCAGCAGCTTGGTATTAGGAGGGCAAGAGACCCAGTACTTC. Amino acids: CASSLVLGGQETQYF.

The V gene is TRBV27, the J gene TRBJ2-7, with TRBD2 identical over 10 bases. Trimming at V came to 0 bases and at J to 3 bases, leaving 2 bases not matched to a gene. This CDR3 is built from 15 residues. Germline V CDR1 and CDR2: MNHEY, SMNVEV (reference sequence). For the CDR3, the DNA is TGTGCCAGCAGTTTATCACTAGCGGGAAACTACGAGCAGTACTTC. Amino acids: CASSLSLAGNYEQYF.